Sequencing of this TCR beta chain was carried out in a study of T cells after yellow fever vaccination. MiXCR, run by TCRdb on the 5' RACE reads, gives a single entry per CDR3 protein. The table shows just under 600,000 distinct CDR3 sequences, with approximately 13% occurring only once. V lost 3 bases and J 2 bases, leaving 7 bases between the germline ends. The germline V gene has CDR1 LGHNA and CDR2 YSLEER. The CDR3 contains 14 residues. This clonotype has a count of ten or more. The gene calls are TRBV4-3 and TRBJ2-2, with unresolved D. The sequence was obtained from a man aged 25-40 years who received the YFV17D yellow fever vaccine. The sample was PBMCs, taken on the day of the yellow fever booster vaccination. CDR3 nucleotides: TGCGCCAGCAGCCAGGCAGGAAACACCGGGGAGCTGTTTTTT. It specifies CASSQAGNTGELFF.